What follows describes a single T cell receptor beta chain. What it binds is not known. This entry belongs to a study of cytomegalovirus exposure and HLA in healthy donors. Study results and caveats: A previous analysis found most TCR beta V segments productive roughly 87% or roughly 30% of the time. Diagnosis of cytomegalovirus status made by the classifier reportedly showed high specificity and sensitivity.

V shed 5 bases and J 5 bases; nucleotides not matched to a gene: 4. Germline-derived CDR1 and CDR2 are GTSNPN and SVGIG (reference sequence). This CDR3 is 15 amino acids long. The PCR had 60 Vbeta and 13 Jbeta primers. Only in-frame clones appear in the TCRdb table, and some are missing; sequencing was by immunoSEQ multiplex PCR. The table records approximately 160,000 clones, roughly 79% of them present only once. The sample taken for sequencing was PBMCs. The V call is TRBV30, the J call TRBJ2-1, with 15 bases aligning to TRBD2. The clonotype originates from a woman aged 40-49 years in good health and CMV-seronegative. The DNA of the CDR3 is TGTGCCTGGGGGACTAGCGGGAGGCGCAACAATGAGCAGTTCTTC. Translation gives CAWGTSGRRNNEQFF.